Listed below are T cell receptor beta chains from one sample, sequenced in a study of shared clonotypes between healthy human individuals. The assay was immunoSEQ multiplex PCR, and TCRdb's table has in-frame clones only and misses some. The data hold more than 2,000,000 clones, with roughly 92% observed a single time. Input material: naive CD4+ T cells sorted from blood. Source of these receptors: a man between 18 and 29 years old in good health. Each CDR3 is given with its conserved first and last residue. Each record gives: J gene, V gene, D gene, clone size, CDR3 protein, CDR3 DNA. The D gene is left open where the match is weak. Size is stated for part of the rows, as once, few or many counts, or as a class when the clone is expanded.

TRBJ1-3 | TRBV7-9 | TRBD1 | - | CASSWRQGIGNTIYF | TGTGCCAGCAGCTGGAGACAGGGAATTGGAAACACCATATATTTT
TRBJ2-2 | TRBV7-9 | TRBD2 | - | CASRALGTSGAGELFF | TGTGCCAGCAGGGCACTGGGGACTAGCGGCGCCGGGGAGCTGTTTTTT
TRBJ2-7 | TRBV10-3 | - | - | CATSGIHYEQYF | TGTGCCACCTCCGGGATCCACTACGAGCAGTACTTC
TRBJ2-1 | TRBV10-3 | TRBD1 | - | CATHGTGGDEQFF | TGTGCCACACACGGGACAGGGGGTGATGAGCAGTTCTTC
TRBJ2-7 | TRBV5-5 | - | - | CASSLWAGSLFHEQYF | TGTGCCAGCAGCTTGTGGGCAGGGTCATTATTCCACGAGCAGTACTTC
TRBJ2-5 | TRBV5-1 | TRBD2 | - | CASSLLGSGSEETQYF | TGCGCCAGCAGCTTGCTAGGGAGCGGGAGTGAGGAGACCCAGTACTTC
TRBJ2-2 | TRBV10-3 | TRBD1 | - | CAIHRGPNTGELFF | TGTGCCATACACAGGGGCCCGAACACCGGGGAGCTGTTTTTT
TRBJ2-5 | TRBV7-6 | - | - | CASSLPPAQETQYF | TGTGCCAGCAGCTTACCCCCAGCCCAAGAGACCCAGTACTTC
TRBJ2-7 | TRBV2 | - | - | CASSDPLQYPYEQYF | TGTGCCAGCAGTGATCCCCTACAATACCCCTACGAGCAGTACTTC
TRBJ2-3 | TRBV6-5 | - | - | CASSYGGSGYTDTQYF | TGTGCCAGCAGTTACGGTGGGAGCGGCTACACAGATACGCAGTATTTT
TRBJ1-2 | TRBV28 | - | - | CASSFDTNYGYTF | TGTGCCAGCAGTTTCGACACGAACTATGGCTACACCTTC
TRBJ1-2 | TRBV10-3 | TRBD1 | - | CAISSTGVNYGYTF | TGTGCCATCAGTAGTACAGGGGTTAACTATGGCTACACCTTC
TRBJ2-7 | TRBV7-9 | - | - | CASSAGPRGLTYEQYF | TGTGCCAGCAGCGCCGGACCGCGAGGTCTCACCTACGAGCAGTACTTC
TRBJ2-2 | TRBV7-2 | - | - | CASSDLSGRLTGELFF | TGTGCCAGCAGCGATTTGTCGGGGCGCCTCACCGGGGAGCTGTTTTTT
TRBJ1-5 | TRBV7-9 | - | few | CASSFSVGQPQHF | TGTGCCAGCAGCTTTTCGGTTGGGCAGCCCCAGCATTTT
TRBJ1-1 | TRBV9 | TRBD1 | - | CASSPRQGPNTEAFF | TGTGCCAGCAGCCCGAGACAGGGCCCAAACACTGAAGCTTTCTTT
TRBJ1-5 | TRBV11-2 | TRBD1 | - | CASSSQGADQPQHF | TGTGCCAGCAGCTCCCAGGGGGCAGATCAGCCCCAGCATTTT
TRBJ2-3 | TRBV5-4 | - | - | CASSFKGPDTQYF | TGTGCCAGCAGCTTTAAGGGCCCAGATACGCAGTATTTT
TRBJ2-7 | TRBV6-5 | TRBD2 | once | CASSRLAGSYEQYF | TGTGCCAGCAGCCGCTTAGCGGGGTCCTACGAGCAGTACTTC
TRBJ2-7 | TRBV6-5 | - | - | CASSPDISGDYEQYF | TGTGCCAGCAGTCCCGACATCTCAGGGGACTACGAGCAGTACTTC
TRBJ1-1 | TRBV4-1 | TRBD1 | - | CASSQEGQGRMEAFF | TGCGCCAGCAGCCAAGAAGGACAGGGGCGTATGGAAGCTTTCTTT
TRBJ2-2 | TRBV9 | TRBD2 | once | CASSPLAGANLNTGELFF | TGTGCCAGCAGCCCCCTAGCGGGCGCGAACTTGAACACCGGGGAGCTGTTTTTT
TRBJ2-7 | TRBV5-1 | - | - | CASSLGQGAYEQYF | TGCGCCAGCAGCTTGGGCCAGGGAGCCTACGAGCAGTACTTC
TRBJ1-1 | TRBV10-3 | - | few | CAISESWEGGTEAFF | TGTGCCATCAGTGAGTCATGGGAAGGTGGCACTGAAGCTTTCTTT
TRBJ1-6 | TRBV5-1 | TRBD1 | once | CASSLAGTGPANSPLHF | TGCGCCAGCAGCTTGGCCGGGACAGGGCCGGCGAATTCACCCCTCCACTTT
TRBJ2-7 | TRBV4-2 | TRBD1 | - | CASNRQTGGYEQYF | TGTGCCAGCAACCGTCAGACAGGGGGTTACGAGCAGTACTTC
TRBJ2-5 | TRBV4-1 | - | - | CASSQQGRGQETQYF | TGCGCCAGCAGCCAACAGGGAAGAGGACAAGAGACCCAGTACTTC
TRBJ2-2 | TRBV11-1 | - | - | CASSSVVGELFF | TGTGCCAGCAGCTCAGTTGTCGGGGAGCTGTTTTTT
TRBJ2-7 | TRBV11-2 | TRBD2 | - | CASSPDWRESYEQYF | TGTGCCAGCAGCCCCGATTGGCGGGAGTCCTACGAGCAGTACTTC
TRBJ2-7 | TRBV18 | - | - | CASSPLALEFSYEQYF | TGTGCCAGCTCACCACTGGCGTTAGAGTTTTCCTACGAGCAGTACTTC
TRBJ2-7 | TRBV7-8 | - | - | CASSREGSSYEQYF | TGTGCCAGCAGCCGAGAGGGGAGCTCCTACGAGCAGTACTTC
TRBJ1-2 | TRBV10-3 | - | - | CAIKVRGDDYGYTF | TGTGCCATCAAGGTGAGGGGGGACGACTATGGCTACACCTTC
TRBJ2-7 | TRBV10-1 | - | - | CASSDEQLGSYEQYF | TGCGCCAGCAGTGATGAACAGTTGGGCTCCTACGAGCAGTACTTC
TRBJ2-1 | TRBV4-1 | - | - | CASSHPGLQFGNEQFF | TGCGCCAGCAGCCACCCGGGACTCCAGTTTGGGAATGAGCAGTTCTTC
TRBJ2-7 | TRBV30 | - | - | CAWRSPVGGPSDEQYF | TGTGCCTGGAGGTCACCCGTCGGGGGGCCCTCCGACGAGCAGTACTTC
TRBJ1-1 | TRBV18 | - | - | CASSVGERATEAFF | TGTGCCAGCTCAGTGGGGGAGAGGGCCACTGAAGCTTTCTTT
TRBJ2-3 | TRBV5-1 | TRBD2 | - | CASTRRGWREGPDTQYF | TGCGCCAGCACCCGGAGGGGGTGGCGGGAGGGACCAGATACGCAGTATTTT
TRBJ1-1 | TRBV9 | - | - | CASSVRDGLNTEAFF | TGTGCCAGCAGCGTCCGGGACGGTCTGAACACTGAAGCTTTCTTT
TRBJ1-4 | TRBV29-1 | TRBD1 | - | CSVVGEGTGKLFF | TGCAGCGTTGTAGGTGAGGGGACAGGAAAACTGTTTTTT
TRBJ2-6 | TRBV5-1 | - | - | CASSLGAATGANVLTF | TGCGCCAGCAGCTTGGGGGCTGCAACTGGGGCCAACGTCCTGACTTTC
TRBJ2-5 | TRBV7-9 | - | - | CASSFDTDSLPNRETQYF | TGTGCCAGCAGCTTCGATACTGATTCGTTACCAAATAGGGAGACCCAGTACTTC
TRBJ1-6 | TRBV2 | TRBD1 | - | CASRAGQGNSPLHF | TGTGCCAGCAGGGCCGGACAGGGAAATTCACCCCTCCACTTT
TRBJ2-7 | TRBV18 | TRBD1 | - | CASSPTGQGAYEQYF | TGTGCCAGCTCACCGACGGGACAGGGGGCCTACGAGCAGTACTTC
TRBJ1-1 | TRBV20-1 | TRBD1 | - | CSALGDSEAFF | TGCAGTGCTCTTGGGGACAGTGAAGCTTTCTTT
TRBJ2-3 | TRBV9 | - | - | CASSVTPGGTERTDTQYF | TGTGCCAGCAGCGTTACCCCTGGAGGGACAGAACGCACAGATACGCAGTATTTT
TRBJ2-7 | TRBV7-9 | TRBD1 | - | CASSPGQGARYEQYF | TGTGCCAGCAGCCCAGGACAGGGGGCTCGGTACGAGCAGTACTTC
TRBJ1-4 | TRBV28 | TRBD1 | - | CASSNSGGLKEKLFF | TGTGCCAGCAGCAATTCAGGGGGCTTGAAGGAAAAACTGTTTTTT
TRBJ1-6 | TRBV7-2 | - | - | CASSPGYTNSPLHF | TGTGCCAGCAGCCCAGGGTATACTAATTCACCCCTCCACTTT
TRBJ1-2 | TRBV6-1 | - | once | CASSEGPQNYGYTF | TGTGCCAGCAGTGAAGGGCCCCAGAACTATGGCTACACCTTC
TRBJ1-4 | TRBV7-9 | - | - | CASSFIPPPNEKLFF | TGTGCCAGCAGCTTTATCCCTCCCCCGAACGAAAAACTGTTTTTT
TRBJ1-1 | TRBV5-1 | - | - | CASSLQGNTEAFF | TGCGCCAGCAGCCTACAGGGTAACACTGAAGCTTTCTTT
TRBJ1-2 | TRBV21-1 | - | - | CASGPGGVCGYTF | TGTGCCAGCGGCCCAGGGGGCGTTTGTGGCTACACCTTC
TRBJ2-3 | TRBV5-4 | - | - | CASSLGREGTDTQYF | TGTGCCAGCAGCTTAGGGCGGGAAGGGACAGATACGCAGTATTTT
TRBJ2-3 | TRBV14 | - | - | CASSQETDTQYF | TGTGCCAGCAGCCAAGAGACCGATACGCAGTATTTT
TRBJ2-5 | TRBV6-5 | TRBD2 | - | CASSTSGSRGETQYF | TGTGCCAGCAGTACTAGCGGGAGTAGAGGGGAGACCCAGTACTTC
TRBJ2-7 | TRBV5-1 | - | - | CASSLLPDSYEQYF | TGCGCCAGCAGCTTGTTGCCCGACTCCTACGAGCAGTACTTC
TRBJ1-2 | TRBV15 | - | - | CATSRVVADYGYTF | TGTGCCACCAGCAGAGTGGTGGCGGACTATGGCTACACCTTC
TRBJ2-7 | TRBV5-6 | TRBD2 | - | CASSWTSGSEQYF | TGTGCCAGCAGCTGGACTAGCGGGTCCGAGCAGTACTTC
TRBJ1-4 | TRBV28 | - | - | CASTRSGVDEKLFF | TGTGCCAGCACCCGTTCCGGGGTAGATGAAAAACTGTTTTTT
TRBJ2-5 | TRBV2 | - | - | CASSSQSETQYF | TGTGCCAGCAGTTCCCAGAGTGAGACCCAGTACTTC